This T cell receptor beta chain emerged from a study of T-cell memory formation after mild COVID-19. This clonotype was detected many times. TCRdb re-called the 5' RACE reads with MiXCR, one entry per CDR3 protein. The top ten hold around 12% of the sample, which has about 500,000 distinct CDR3 sequences, approximately 20% seen once. There are 15 residues in the CDR3. The V end was cut by 4 bases, the J end by 6 bases, with 19 bases between. The V gene's germline CDR1 is MGHDK and CDR2 SYGVNS. The receptor's source is an adult woman who had mild COVID-19 (a few samples of this study predate the infection). Cell type and time point are not known. The chain employs TRBV25-1 and TRBJ2-7; a weak D match, TRBD2 (6 bases). Sequencing used PBMCs or a T cell subset sorted from them (not recorded which). The CDR3 sequence: CASSGRLGWGVEQYF. CDR3 sequence (DNA): TGTGCCAGCAGTGGAAGGCTTGGATGGGGGGTCGAGCAGTACTTC.